This T cell receptor (beta chain) was identified during a study of human T cells and chemical hapten exposure. Study as a whole: The patch tests put 0.01% DPC on the skin of the upper back and were read 6 days later.

As to time point: patch test 2, 6 weeks after DPC sensitization. The treatment denotes: therapeutic diphenylcyclopropenone sensitization with weekly scalp DPC. Unique molecular identifiers were affixed to discrete cDNA molecules within the library. TCRdb passed the RACE reads through MiXCR, listing each CDR3 protein once. This sample has about 54,000 distinct CDR3 sequences, with around 9.5% found just once. This CDR3 region has 13 residues. Trimming left V 1 base short and J 6 bases short, with 6 bases between. Germline CDR1 and CDR2: LGHNA and YNFKEQ. Here the sequenced sample was whole blood, taken in connection with sensitization to the hapten diphenylcyclopropenone (DPC). This sequence joins TRBV4-2 and TRBJ1-4; no clear D gene. This TCR derives from a woman in her fifties or sixties with alopecia areata. Some clones in this sample may be carry-over from other donors' samples. CDR3 residues: CASSQGLDEKLFF. The CDR3 DNA is TGTGCCAGCAGCCAAGGGCTCGATGAAAAACTGTTTTTT.